The source of this TCR beta chain is a study of Tregs in tolerant kidney transplant recipients. Clones were sequenced by immunoSEQ multiplex PCR, and TCRdb holds only the in-frame ones, with some missing. In the table there are roughly 99,000 clones, over 85% of which are singletons. This TCR came from a human donor who received a combined kidney and bone marrow transplant. Sequenced here: CD4+ T cells from blood, sampled before the transplant.

CDR3 region: CASRQDSNYGYTF. DNA of the CDR3: TGTGCCAGCAGACAAGACAGTAACTATGGCTACACCTTC. The chain combines TRBV7-2 with TRBJ1-2; possible D gene TRBD1, 5 bases. This CDR3 is built from 13 residues. Between the trimmed V and J ends, which lost 6 bases and 1 base, there was a span of 9 bases. Germline loops: CDR1 SGHTA, CDR2 FQGNSA.